A single sample is the source of the 3 T cell receptor beta chains below, sequenced in a study of memory CD4+ T cells and cytomegalovirus serostatus. The sort gate was single viable CD3+CD4+CD8-CD45RO+ cells for memory CD4+ T cells. Only in-frame clones appear in the TCRdb table, and some are missing; sequencing was by immunoSEQ multiplex PCR. This table holds tens of thousands of clones, around 76% found once. Sequenced sample: memory CD4+ T cells from blood. The receptors shown here come from an adult in good health and CMV-seronegative. Some clones in this sample may be carry-over from other donors' samples.

V is TRBV6-1 and J is TRBJ1-4; D is undetermined. Germline V gives CDR1 MNHNS, CDR2 SASEGT. This CDR3 region has 14 residues. The ends were cut back, 2 bases at V and 8 bases at J, with 12 bases in the middle. This chain's CDR3 is CASSETVVWEKLFF. CDR3 bases: TGTGCCAGCAGTGAAACAGTGGTATGGGAAAAACTGTTTTTT.

The gene calls are TRBV7-2 and TRBJ2-2, with TRBD1 matching 9 bases. This CDR3 spans 16 amino acids. The V gene's germline CDR1 is SGHTA and CDR2 FQGNSA. V lost 4 bases, J lost 4 bases, and 7 bases stayed unmatched. The CDR3 DNA follows: TGTGCCAGCAGCTCTCGCCGGGACAGGGTCACCGGGGAGCTGTTTTTT. Protein product: CASSSRRDRVTGELFF. Full variable domain (rest looked up from reference TRBV7-2 and TRBJ2-2): GAGVSQSPSNKVTEKGKDVELRCDPISGHTALYWYRQSLGQGLEFLIYFQGNSAPDKSGLPSDRFSAERTGGSVSTLTIQRTQQEDSAVYLCASSSRRDRVTGELFFGEGSRLTVL.

This chain uses TRBV5-1 with TRBJ2-7, with 10 bases identical to TRBD1. Unmatched junction bases numbered 12, after V lost 7 bases and J lost 5 bases. The CDR3 consists of 15 residues. Per germline, CDR1 SGHRS and CDR2 YFSETQ. CDR3 region: CASPLRGQGRDEQYF. CDR3 DNA: TGCGCCAGCCCCCTCAGGGGACAGGGGCGCGACGAGCAGTACTTC.